This TCR beta chain was observed in a study of cytomegalovirus exposure and HLA in healthy donors. Study-wide results and limits: In vitro testing confirmed a few CMV-associated chains as specific for CMV antigens. TCR clusters originating in the first cohort tended to co-occur in the 120 validation repertoires, according to a later analysis.

Clones were sequenced by immunoSEQ multiplex PCR, and TCRdb holds only the in-frame ones, with some missing. The sample records 100,000 to 120,000 clones, roughly 87% being singletons. The germline CDR1 and CDR2 sequences are LNHNV and YYDKDF (reference sequence). The CDR3 is 13 amino acids. Between the trimmed V and J ends, which lost 0 bases and 5 bases, there was a span of 8 bases. For this clone: Its specificity is not known.

The source material was PBMCs. This chain uses TRBV15 with TRBJ2-7; tentatively, D is TRBD2 (5 bases). This clonotype was sampled from a young woman in good health and CMV-seronegative. CDR3 in amino acids: CATSRDRRDEQYF. For the CDR3, the DNA is TGTGCCACCAGCAGAGATCGGCGGGACGAGCAGTACTTC.